This T cell receptor beta chain was captured by sequencing in a study of chemoradiotherapy in HPV16-positive cancers. On the study more broadly: Functional T-cell assays on a couple of HPV16-positive patients' cells defined candidate HPV-specific clones and common TCR motifs.

Clones were read by immunoSEQ multiplex PCR, and TCRdb kept only the in-frame ones, dropping some. The sample holds tens of thousands of clones, about 87% seen once. The CDR3 spans 16 residues. The V end lost 2 bases, the J end lost 3 bases, and 14 bases lay between the germline ends. Germline V lookup: CDR1 MNHNS, CDR2 SASEGT. Findings and limits, study-wide: HPV-specific T cells were functionally defined from only a couple of HPV16-positive patients.

To note about this clone: Its antigen remains unidentified.

The rearrangement joins TRBV6-1 to TRBJ2-1; D is perhaps TRBD2 (6 bases). The specimen comprised blood, sampled from a patient who underwent chemoradiotherapy. This clonotype was obtained from a human donor with HPV-associated anogenital cancer. This CDR3 reads CASSEPRGSYYNEQFF. As DNA, the CDR3 is TGTGCCAGCAGTGAACCCCGGGGGAGTTACTACAATGAGCAGTTCTTC.